This T cell receptor beta chain appears in the sequencing data of a study of identical twins. Study-wide findings and caveats: Shared out-of-frame alpha sequences (those common to twins) showed excess low generation probability. For zero-insertion analyses, partial confounding could come from invariant MAIT and iNKT cells.

About this clonotype: The target antigen is unknown.

Germline V CDR1 and CDR2: ENHRY, SYGVKD. CDR3 size: 18 residues. With 0 bases clipped from V and 7 bases from J, the junction kept 10 bases outside the gene matches. cDNA carried unique molecular identifiers, and a universal primer site was added by template switching. TCRdb called the 5' RACE reads again in MiXCR, with one record for every CDR3 protein. The table lists fewer than 550,000 distinct CDR3 sequences, about 16% of them singletons. The sample was also linked to a second study, of yellow fever vaccine responses in identical twins. In that study: Twins' T cell vaccine responses reportedly looked partly convergent, partly personalized.

The chain employs TRBV10-3 and TRBJ2-1; 12 nucleotides match TRBD2. The TCR comes from a woman under 30 in good health. The material sequenced was CD4+ T cells sorted from blood. For the CDR3, the DNA is TGTGCCATCAGTGAGTCGACTCTAGCGGGAGGGCCGGGGAATGAGCAGTTCTTC. Translation: CAISESTLAGGPGNEQFF.